This TCR beta chain comes out of a study of human T cells and chemical hapten exposure. Points from the study as a whole: With patch test score, the counts of PT1 expanded TCRs showed a positive correlation.

This clonotype was counted a few times. Its cognate antigen is unknown. This CDR3 has 15 residues. Germline V gene lookup returns CDR1 SGHRS and CDR2 YFSETQ. The V and J ends lost 4 bases and 12 bases, in that order; junction bases with no gene match: 15. As handled by the study authors: The number of TCRs in each sample had a median of about 96,000 and spanned about 23,224 to 700,000. TCRdb analysed the RACE reads with MiXCR anew, one entry per CDR3 protein. TCRdb's processing, not the authors' own work, is the source of the V and J calls. The sample has around 150,000 distinct CDR3 sequences, 14% seen once. As for time point: patch test 1, 2 weeks after DPC sensitization. Treatment reported: therapeutic diphenylcyclopropenone sensitization with weekly scalp DPC. It was unfractionated whole blood from which total RNA was extracted.

The clonotype originates from a woman in her 30s with alopecia areata. Some clones in this sample may be carry-over from other donors' samples. The V gene is TRBV5-1, the J gene TRBJ2-1, with 8 bases fitting TRBD2. The sequenced sample was whole blood, obtained in connection with sensitization to the hapten diphenylcyclopropenone (DPC). CDR3 sequence reads: CASSPTSGQIAGQFF. Written as DNA, the CDR3 is TGCGCCAGCAGCCCCACTAGCGGACAAATCGCCGGGCAGTTCTTC.